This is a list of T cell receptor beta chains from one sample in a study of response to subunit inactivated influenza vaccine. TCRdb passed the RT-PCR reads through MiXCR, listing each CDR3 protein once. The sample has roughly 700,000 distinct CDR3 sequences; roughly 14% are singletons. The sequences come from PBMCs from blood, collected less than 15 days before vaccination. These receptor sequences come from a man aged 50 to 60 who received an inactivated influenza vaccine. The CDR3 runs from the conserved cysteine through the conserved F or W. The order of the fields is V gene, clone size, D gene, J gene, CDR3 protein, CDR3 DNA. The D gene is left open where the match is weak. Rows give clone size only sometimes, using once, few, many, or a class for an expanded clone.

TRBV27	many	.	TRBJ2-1	CASTAHGSSYNEQFF	TGTGCCAGCACCGCCCACGGTAGCTCCTACAATGAGCAGTTCTTC
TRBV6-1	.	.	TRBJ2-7	CASTPPHGGEQYF	TGTGCCAGCACCCCACCCCACGGTGGTGAGCAGTACTTC
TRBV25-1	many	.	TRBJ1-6	CASSESGYASPLHF	TGTGCCAGCAGTGAATCGGGGTATGCGTCACCCCTCCACTTT
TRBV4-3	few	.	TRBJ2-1	CASSLDGTANNEQFF	TGCGCCAGCAGCCTGGATGGAACAGCCAACAATGAGCAGTTCTTC
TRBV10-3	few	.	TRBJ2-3	CAISEDPSGWPDTQYF	TGTGCCATCAGTGAGGACCCATCGGGTTGGCCAGATACGCAGTATTTT
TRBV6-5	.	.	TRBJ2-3	CASSYRRGSTDTQYF	TGTGCCAGCAGTTACCGCAGGGGATCCACAGATACGCAGTATTTT
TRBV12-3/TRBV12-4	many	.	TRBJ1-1	CASRLQGWTEAFF	TGTGCCAGCAGACTCCAGGGGTGGACTGAAGCTTTCTTT
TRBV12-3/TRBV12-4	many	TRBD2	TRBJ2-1	CASRLPGGNYNEQFF	TGTGCCAGCAGACTCCCCGGGGGGAACTACAATGAGCAGTTCTTC
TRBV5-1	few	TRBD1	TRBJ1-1	CASSPIDREYTEAFF	TGCGCCAGCAGCCCAATCGACAGGGAGTACACTGAAGCTTTCTTT
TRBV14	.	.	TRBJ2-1	CASSQGGTVYNEQFF	TGTGCCAGCAGCCAAGGCGGGACAGTTTACAATGAGCAGTTCTTC
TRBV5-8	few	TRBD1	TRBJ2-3	CASSWTGGSTDTQYF	TGTGCCAGCAGCTGGACAGGGGGAAGCACAGATACGCAGTATTTT
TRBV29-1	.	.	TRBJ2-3	CSVRVTGAVTDTQYF	TGCAGCGTTCGGGTGACAGGAGCTGTCACAGATACGCAGTATTTT
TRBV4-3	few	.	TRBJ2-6	CASSQEIPGWGSGANVLTF	TGCGCCAGCAGCCAAGAAATCCCAGGGTGGGGCTCTGGGGCCAACGTCCTGACTTTC
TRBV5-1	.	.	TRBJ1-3	CASSLGLSGNTIYF	TGCGCCAGCAGCTTGGGACTTTCGGGAAACACCATATATTTT
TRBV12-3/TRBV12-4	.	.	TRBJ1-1	CASSHRQLLNTEAFF	TGTGCCAGCAGTCATCGACAGCTGCTGAACACTGAAGCTTTCTTT
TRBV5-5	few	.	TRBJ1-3	CASSPDGVSSGNTIYF	TGTGCCAGCAGCCCTGATGGAGTTAGCTCTGGAAACACCATATATTTT
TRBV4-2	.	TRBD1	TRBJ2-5	CASSQGDSQGAQETQYF	TGTGCCAGCAGCCAGGGAGATTCTCAGGGGGCTCAGGAGACCCAGTACTTC
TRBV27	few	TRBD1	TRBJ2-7	CASSLSGTGKSEQYF	TGTGCCAGCAGTTTATCCGGGACAGGGAAGTCCGAGCAGTACTTC
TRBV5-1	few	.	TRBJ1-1	CASSTGPPNTEAFF	TGCGCCAGCAGCACCGGGCCGCCGAACACTGAAGCTTTCTTT
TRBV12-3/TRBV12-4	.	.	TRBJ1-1	CASSSVFTEAFF	TGTGCCAGCAGTTCAGTTTTCACTGAAGCTTTCTTT
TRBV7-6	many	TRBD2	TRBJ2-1	CASSLGPAGQGNEQFF	TGTGCCAGCAGCTTAGGGCCAGCGGGGCAAGGGAATGAGCAGTTCTTC
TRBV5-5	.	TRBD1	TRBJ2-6	CASTVDREFSGANVLTF	TGTGCCAGCACCGTAGACAGGGAATTCTCTGGGGCCAACGTCCTGACTTTC
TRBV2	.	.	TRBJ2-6	CASGLPRSGANVLTF	TGTGCCAGCGGCCTCCCCCGCTCTGGGGCCAACGTCCTGACTTTC
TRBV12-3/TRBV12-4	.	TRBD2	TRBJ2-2	CASTLGGAVTGELFF	TGTGCCAGCACCCTCGGGGGGGCGGTGACCGGGGAGCTGTTTTTT
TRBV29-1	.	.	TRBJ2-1	CSVEGGGPSSYNEQFF	TGCAGCGTCGAAGGGGGGGGGCCCTCCTCCTACAATGAGCAGTTCTTC
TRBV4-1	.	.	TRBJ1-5	CASSQEMGYNQPQHF	TGCGCCAGCAGCCAAGAAATGGGGTACAATCAGCCCCAGCATTTT
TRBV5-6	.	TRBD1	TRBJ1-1	CASSLLTGGLNTEAFF	TGTGCCAGCAGCCTACTGACAGGGGGCCTCAACACTGAAGCTTTCTTT
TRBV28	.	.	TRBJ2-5	CARIGGGSSWETQYF	TGTGCCAGGATTGGAGGAGGGTCCTCTTGGGAGACCCAGTACTTC
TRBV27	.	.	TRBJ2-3	CASSLIGGNTQYF	TGTGCCAGCAGTTTAATCGGGGGAAATACGCAGTATTTT
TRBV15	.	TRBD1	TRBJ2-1	CATSRDEGTGVNEQFF	TGTGCCACCAGCAGAGATGAGGGGACAGGGGTCAATGAGCAGTTCTTC
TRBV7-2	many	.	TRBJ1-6	CASSLNPWGRDSPLHF	TGTGCCAGCAGCCTTAACCCGTGGGGGAGGGATTCACCCCTCCACTTT
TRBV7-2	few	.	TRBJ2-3	CASSLVGTPGTDTQYF	TGTGCCAGCAGCTTAGTCGGGACCCCAGGCACAGATACGCAGTATTTT
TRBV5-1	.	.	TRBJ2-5	CASSAAIGETQYF	TGCGCCAGCAGCGCCGCTATCGGGGAGACCCAGTACTTC
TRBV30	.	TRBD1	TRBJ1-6	CAWSRTGGNSPLHF	TGTGCCTGGAGTCGGACAGGGGGAAATTCACCCCTCCACTTT
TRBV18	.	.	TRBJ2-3	CASSPNSARRSTDTQYF	TGTGCCAGCTCACCAAACAGTGCCCGTCGGAGCACAGATACGCAGTATTTT
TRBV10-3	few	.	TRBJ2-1	CAIGEGGHYNEQFF	TGTGCCATCGGCGAGGGGGGGCACTACAATGAGCAGTTCTTC
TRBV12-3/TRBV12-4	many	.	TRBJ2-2	CASSFGLFENTGELFF	TGTGCCAGCAGTTTTGGTTTATTCGAGAACACCGGGGAGCTGTTTTTT
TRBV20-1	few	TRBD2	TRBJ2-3	CSARLGGGVNTQYF	TGCAGTGCTAGGTTAGGCGGGGGGGTGAATACGCAGTATTTT
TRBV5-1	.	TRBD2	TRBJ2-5	CASSLGLAGSPYQETQYF	TGCGCCAGCAGCTTGGGGTTAGCGGGAAGCCCGTACCAAGAGACCCAGTACTTC
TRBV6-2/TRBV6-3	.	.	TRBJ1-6	CASSFFGTDNSPLHF	TGTGCCAGCAGTTTTTTCGGGACGGATAATTCACCCCTCCACTTT
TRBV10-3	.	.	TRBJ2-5	CAISESIIETQYF	TGTGCCATCAGTGAGTCCATTATAGAGACCCAGTACTTC
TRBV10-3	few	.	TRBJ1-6	CAISDLSRDSPLHF	TGTGCCATCAGTGACTTGAGTCGTGATTCACCCCTCCACTTT